The 20 T cell receptor beta chains listed next were all sequenced from one sample in a study of CD8 T cells in ankylosing spondylitis. Study-level results: Among TCR beta sequences, a motif of roughly 8 highly homologous variants appeared characteristic of ankylosing spondylitis blood.

These receptors' targets are unknown. From the 5' RACE reads, TCRdb called clonotypes with MiXCR, one entry per CDR3 protein. Counted here are about 450,000 distinct CDR3 sequences, 20% to 30% occurring once; the ten biggest clones make up about 0.89%. The sample was blood, either unsorted or a sorted T cell fraction (not recorded which). Receptor source: a male donor with ankylosing spondylitis.

Only a few counts were recorded for this clonotype. The rearrangement joins TRBV12-3 or TRBV12-4 to TRBJ2-1, with 7 bases identical to TRBD2. With 3 bases clipped from V and 6 bases from J, the junction kept 8 bases outside the gene matches. This CDR3 has 15 residues. The CDR3 sequence is CASSFVREQRNEQFF. The CDR3 DNA sequence: TGTGCCAGCAGTTTCGTGCGGGAGCAACGCAATGAGCAGTTCTTC.

The gene calls are TRBV19 and TRBJ2-7; TRBD2 aligns across 11 bases. This CDR3 is 16 amino acids long. Germline V gene lookup returns CDR1 LNHDA and CDR2 SQIVND (reference sequence). J lost 2 bases, V lost 4 bases, and 7 bases had no gene match. CDR3 in DNA: TGTGCCAGTAGTAATGTGGTAGCGGGAGGGCCCTACGAGCAGTACTTC. This sequence encodes CASSNVVAGGPYEQYF.

This rearrangement joins TRBV3-1 to TRBJ1-2; D is perhaps TRBD1 (5 bases). The CDR3 spans 16 residues. The ends were cut back, 1 base at V and 8 bases at J, with 20 bases in the middle. Germline CDR1 is LGHDT and CDR2 is YNNKEL (reference sequence). CDR3: CASSQGAGAGSGGYTF. CDR3 nucleotides: TGTGCCAGCAGCCAAGGTGCCGGTGCAGGGTCGGGAGGCTACACCTTC. The complete variable domain, with remaining parts taken from reference TRBV3-1 and TRBJ1-2, reads DTAVSQTPKYLVTQMGNDKSIKCEQNLGHDTMYWYKQDSKKFLKIMFSYNNKELIINETVPNRFSPKSPDKAHLNLHINSLELGDSAVYFCASSQGAGAGSGGYTFGSGTRLTVV.

This clonotype has more than one count but fewer than ten. The chain carries TRBV6-2 or TRBV6-3 and TRBJ2-2; D is ambiguous. The CDR3 has 15 residues. Germline CDR1 is MNHEY and CDR2 is SVGEGT. Between the trimmed V and J ends, which lost 7 bases and 0 bases, there was a span of 12 bases. In nucleotides, the CDR3 is TGTGCCAGCAAAGGACGTACTCCGAACACCGGGGAGCTGTTTTTT. Its translation: CASKGRTPNTGELFF.

This sequence joins TRBV15 and TRBJ2-7; no definite D call. This CDR3 has 13 residues. CDR1 is LNHNV, CDR2 YYDKDF, per germline (reference sequence). V lost 5 bases and J 3 bases, leaving 11 bases between the germline ends. The CDR3 DNA reads TGTGCCACCAGCTTACGACCAAACTACGAGCAGTACTTC. It translates to CATSLRPNYEQYF.

This chain joins TRBV13 and TRBJ1-1, with 8 bases matching TRBD1. The V segment lost 5 bases and the J segment 4 bases; nucleotides outside the gene matches: 9. Germline V gene data show CDR1 as PRHDT and CDR2 as FYEKMQ (reference sequence). This CDR3 has 15 amino acids. This chain's CDR3 is CASSTWDRRFTEAFF. CDR3 DNA: TGTGCCAGCAGCACCTGGGACAGGCGGTTCACTGAAGCTTTCTTT.

This clonotype was detected only a few times. The chain is built from TRBV28 and TRBJ2-2; D possibly matches TRBD1 or TRBD2 (6 bases each). Germline V lookup: CDR1 MDHEN, CDR2 SYDVKM. Deletions cut 6 bases from V and 7 bases from J, with 18 bases between. CDR3 length equals 15 residues. The CDR3 region has the DNA TGTGCCAGCAGAGTGGATCGGGGGCATGGCGGGGAGCTGTTTTTT. This gives the protein CASRVDRGHGGELFF.

The V gene is TRBV2, the J gene TRBJ2-1; 9 nucleotides align to TRBD2. CDR3 length: 12 residues. The junction had 6 bases not matched to a gene; V was cut back by 6 bases and J by 12 bases. Germline V lookup: CDR1 SNHLY, CDR2 FYNNEI. The CDR3 DNA is TGTGCCAGCAGAGGTAGCGGGAGCGGGCAGTTCTTC. Amino acids: CASRGSGSGQFF. Combining the CDR3 with reference TRBV2 and TRBJ2-1 gives the whole variable domain EPEVTQTPSHQVTQMGQEVILRCVPISNHLYFYWYRQILGQKVEFLVSFYNNEISEKSEIFDDQFSVERPDGSNFTLKIRSTKLEDSAMYFCASRGSGSGQFFGPGTRLTVL.

The chain combines TRBV25-1 with TRBJ2-1; 8 bases are a match to TRBD1. The CDR3 consists of 16 residues. Germline CDR1 and CDR2: MGHDK and SYGVNS. Trimming removed 3 bases from V and 4 bases from J; junction bases left unmatched: 8. The CDR3 DNA follows: TGTGCCAGCAGTGATTCCGACAGGGGCTCTTACAATGAGCAGTTCTTC. It translates to CASSDSDRGSYNEQFF.

The chain couples TRBV6-2 or TRBV6-3 to TRBJ2-2; TRBD1 matches 9 bases. CDR1 is MNHEY, CDR2 SVGEGT, per germline. The ends lost 1 base at V and 0 bases at J; junction bases unmatched: 12. The CDR3 has 20 amino acids. CDR3 bases: TGTGCCAGCAGTTACTTCCCGGGACAGGGAACTACTCCGAACACCGGGGAGCTGTTTTTT. Its protein is CASSYFPGQGTTPNTGELFF.

The chain joins TRBV5-5 to TRBJ1-1, with a tentative D call TRBD1 (6 bases). V lost 3 bases and J 8 bases, leaving 11 bases between the germline ends. Germline V lookup: CDR1 SGHKS, CDR2 YYEKEE (reference sequence). This CDR3 contains 12 residues. CDR3 in DNA: TGTGCCAGCAGCTGGGGGGGGCACGAAGCTTTCTTT. Translating gives CASSWGGHEAFF.

The CDR3 DNA sequence: TGTGCCACCAGCGCGAGTGGGACAGGGGGCCCTTACAATGAGCAGTTCTTC. Translation gives CATSASGTGGPYNEQFF. The chain has TRBV15 and TRBJ2-1; TRBD1 matches 12 bases. The germline V gene encodes CDR1 LNHNV and CDR2 YYDKDF (reference sequence). Trimming cost V 5 bases and J 4 bases; bases outside gene matches: 9. This CDR3 spans 17 amino acids.

This rearrangement joins TRBV6-1 to TRBJ1-6; 7 bases are a match to TRBD1. Germline V CDR1 and CDR2: MNHNS, SASEGT. Unmatched junction bases numbered 6, after V lost 5 bases and J lost 8 bases. The CDR3 has 14 amino acids. This CDR3 is CASSRGQKDSPLHF. The CDR3, as DNA: TGTGCCAGCAGTCGGGGACAGAAGGATTCACCCCTCCACTTT.

Ten or more counts support this clonotype. The rearrangement joins TRBV10-3 to TRBJ2-1, with D maybe TRBD1 (6 bases). Trimming took off 10 bases at V and 5 bases at J, with 18 bases between the two ends. CDR3 length: 14 residues. CDR1 is ENHRY and CDR2 is SYGVKD in the germline V gene. The CDR3 nucleotides are TGTGCCACGGAAACAGGGCCCGGCAACAATGAGCAGTTCTTC. Encoded protein: CATETGPGNNEQFF.

The chain is built from TRBV11-2 and TRBJ1-1; a weak D match, TRBD1 (5 bases). This CDR3 contains 14 residues. Trimming removed 5 bases at V and 1 base at J, with 11 bases between. CDR1 and CDR2 from the germline V gene are SGHAT and FQNNGV. CDR3 region: CASSLRDANTEAFF. In DNA form, the CDR3 reads TGTGCCAGCAGCCTCAGGGATGCGAACACTGAAGCTTTCTTT.

This rearrangement joins TRBV10-1 to TRBJ2-3, with 7 bases lining up with TRBD1. Germline CDR1 reads WNHNN; CDR2 reads SYGVQD (reference sequence). The V and J ends lost 5 bases and 0 bases, in that order; junction bases with no gene match: 2. This CDR3 has 14 residues. The CDR3 protein is CASSWDRSTDTQYF. CDR3 bases: TGCGCCAGCAGTTGGGACAGAAGCACAGATACGCAGTATTTT.

V gene TRBV5-1 combines with J gene TRBJ1-4, with D perhaps TRBD1 (5 bases). Germline lookup yields CDR1 SGHRS and CDR2 YFSETQ. CDR3 length equals 15 residues. Trimming cost V 4 bases and J 8 bases, with 18 bases left between them. The CDR3 nucleotides are TGCGCCAGCAGCCCTGGTGGGGGGTTAAGGGAAAAACTGTTTTTT. It yields the protein CASSPGGGLREKLFF.

The V and J genes are TRBV9 and TRBJ2-7, with 7 positions matching TRBD1. CDR1 and CDR2 (germline): SGDLS, YYNGEE. After removal of 4 bases from V and 1 base from J, the junction contained 8 bases not matched to a gene. The length of the CDR3 is 15 residues. Written as DNA, the CDR3 is TGTGCCAGCAGCCCTAGGGACAGCTCATCCTACGAGCAGTACTTC. Protein: CASSPRDSSSYEQYF.

The chain joins TRBV5-1 to TRBJ1-6; 8 positions agree with TRBD1. The CDR3 extends over 16 amino acids. With V trimmed by 4 bases and J by 10 bases, 13 bases remained unmatched. Germline V gene lookup returns CDR1 SGHRS and CDR2 YFSETQ. This chain's CDR3 is CASSRTPQGAGSPLHF. The CDR3 nucleotides are TGCGCCAGCAGCCGGACCCCGCAGGGGGCAGGATCACCCCTCCACTTT.

The chain is built from TRBV18 and TRBJ2-7; D is ambiguous. There are 14 residues in the CDR3. Germline CDR1 is KGHSH and CDR2 is LQKENI. V was shortened by 2 bases and J by 1 base, with 9 bases between the two germline ends. Here the CDR3 DNA reads TGTGCCAGCTCACCAGAATCCGCTTCCTACGAGCAGTACGTC. Protein sequence: CASSPESASYEQYV.